This section outlines one T cell receptor beta chain sequence together with its context. CDR3 size: 16 residues. Per germline, CDR1 KGHDR and CDR2 SFDVKD. V shed 3 bases, J shed 6 bases, and the junction held 7 bases outside the gene matches. The entry originates in a study of blood T cell repertoires in COVID-19. For the study at large: Material from acute and convalescent COVID-19 was sourced from the United States, Italy and Spain. In each case, the material was cDNA or gDNA derived from T cells, B-cell-depleted T cells, or PBMCs.

Profiled with immunoSEQ multiplex PCR; TCRdb holds only in-frame clones, not every one. Among 60,000 to 75,000 clones, around 88% were seen once, and the ten largest hold approximately 19%. This clonotype originated in a woman older than 75 with acute or convalescent COVID-19. The sequenced material came from peripheral blood. J is TRBJ1-6 and V is TRBV24-1; 7 bases line up with TRBD1. The CDR3 sequence: CATSDNRGPANSPLHF. CDR3 DNA sequence: TGTGCCACCAGTGATAATAGGGGGCCAGCTAATTCACCCCTCCACTTT.